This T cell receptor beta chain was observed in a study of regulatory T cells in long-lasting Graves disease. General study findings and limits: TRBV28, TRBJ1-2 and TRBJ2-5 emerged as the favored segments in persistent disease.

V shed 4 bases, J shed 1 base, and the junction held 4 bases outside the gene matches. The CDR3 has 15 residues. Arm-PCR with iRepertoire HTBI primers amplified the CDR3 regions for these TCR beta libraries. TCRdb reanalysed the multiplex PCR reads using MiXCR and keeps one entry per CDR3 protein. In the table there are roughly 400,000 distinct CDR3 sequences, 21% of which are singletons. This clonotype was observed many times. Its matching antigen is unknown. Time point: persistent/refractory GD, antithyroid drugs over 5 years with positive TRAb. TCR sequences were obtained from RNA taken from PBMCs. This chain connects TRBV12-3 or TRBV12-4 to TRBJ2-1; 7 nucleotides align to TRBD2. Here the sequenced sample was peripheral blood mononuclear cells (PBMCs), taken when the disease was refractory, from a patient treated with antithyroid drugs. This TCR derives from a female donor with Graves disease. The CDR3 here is CASSYWRGSYNEQFF. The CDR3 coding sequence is TGTGCCAGCAGTTACTGGCGGGGGTCCTACAATGAGCAGTTCTTC.